Following are 8 T cell receptor beta chains from one sample sequenced in a study of T-cell memory formation after mild COVID-19. TCRdb re-called the 5' RACE reads through MiXCR, storing one row per CDR3 protein. The sample includes 240,000 or so distinct CDR3 sequences, over 9% of them seen just once. Material: PBMCs or a T cell subset sorted from them (not recorded which). These receptors were collected from a man aged 18 to 30 who had mild COVID-19 (a few samples of this study predate the infection). Cell type and time point are not known.

The sample holds a few counts of this clonotype. The V call is TRBV29-1, the J call TRBJ2-3; 11 bases are shared with TRBD1. Germline V gene lookup returns CDR1 SQVTM and CDR2 ANQGSEA. The CDR3 is made up of 14 amino acids. The trim removed 7 bases at V and 0 bases at J, leaving 3 bases unmatched. CDR3 region: CSAGQGASTDTQYF. DNA of the CDR3: TGCAGCGCCGGACAGGGGGCTAGCACAGATACGCAGTATTTT.

This clonotype was seen a few times. This chain connects TRBV5-1 to TRBJ2-2, with TRBD1 matching over 10 bases. The ends lost 5 bases at V and 12 bases at J; junction bases unmatched: 10. The CDR3 is 14 residues long. In germline, CDR1 is SGHRS, CDR2 YFSETQ. The CDR3 DNA follows: TGCGCCAGCAGTCGGGACAGGGGATTGGAGAAGCTGTTTTTT. This gives the protein CASSRDRGLEKLFF.

This clonotype has ten or more counts. This chain joins TRBV5-6 and TRBJ2-3, with D maybe TRBD2 (5 bases). V was shortened by 4 bases and J by 0 bases, with 12 bases between the two germline ends. The CDR3 runs 15 residues. Per the germline V gene, CDR1 is SGHDT and CDR2 is YYEEEE. CDR3 bases: TGTGCCAGCAGCATCTGGACTTCTAGCACAGATACGCAGTATTTT. This codes for CASSIWTSSTDTQYF.

This clonotype has ten or more counts. The chain joins TRBV6-5 to TRBJ1-2, with D possibly matching TRBD1 (5 bases). The CDR3 runs 14 residues. With 5 bases removed from V and 8 bases from J, the gap between germline ends came to 18 bases. Per the germline V gene, CDR1 is MNHEY and CDR2 is SVGAGI. This CDR3 is CASSQPPGEGGYTF. Here the CDR3 DNA reads TGTGCCAGCAGTCAACCCCCCGGGGAGGGGGGCTACACCTTC.

This clonotype was counted between two and nine times. The chain recombines TRBV5-1 with TRBJ2-1; TRBD2 matches at 8 bases. V shed 5 bases and J 3 bases; nucleotides not matched to a gene: 7. This CDR3 contains 15 residues. Germline V CDR1 and CDR2: SGHRS, YFSETQ. CDR3 sequence reads: CASRSEGTSYNEQFF. The CDR3 DNA follows: TGCGCCAGCAGATCCGAGGGGACTAGCTACAATGAGCAGTTCTTC.

This clonotype has a count of ten or more. This rearrangement joins TRBV5-1 to TRBJ2-5; D is possibly TRBD1 (7 bases). There are 16 residues in the CDR3. V lost 0 bases and J 5 bases, leaving 17 bases between the germline ends. The germline V gene encodes CDR1 SGHRS and CDR2 YFSETQ. CDR3 bases: TGCGCCAGCAGCTTGGGGAGGGGGCTCCTCGCGGAGACCCAGTACTTC. Translation gives CASSLGRGLLAETQYF.

The chain employs TRBV23-1 and TRBJ2-7; TRBD1 might be the D (5 bases). TRBV23-1 counts as an open reading frame of uncertain function. The CDR3 length is 13 residues. V was trimmed by 7 bases and J by 2 bases, leaving 12 bases between them. This chain's CDR3 is CASTPTVTYEQYV. Written as DNA, the CDR3 is TGCGCCAGCACTCCGACAGTCACCTACGAGCAGTACGTC.

The chain employs TRBV7-6 and TRBJ2-5; D is undetermined. Per germline, CDR1 SGHVS and CDR2 FNYEAQ. There are 16 residues in the CDR3. V was trimmed by 5 bases and J by 0 bases, leaving 16 bases between them. For the CDR3, the DNA is TGTGCCAGCAGCCCCATTCATCTACCCGACCAAGAGACCCAGTACTTC. Protein: CASSPIHLPDQETQYF.